What follows are 11 T cell receptor beta chains derived from one specimen sequenced in a study of spatial heterogeneity in lung cancer. Documented time point: sample taken at primary tumor resection. Researchers sequenced whole RNA taken from tumor, nontumor lung or frozen PBMC without sorting. TCRdb recomputed calls from the 5' RACE reads with MiXCR, one row per CDR3 protein. In the table there are under 10,000 distinct CDR3 sequences, roughly 4.8% of which are singletons. The material sequenced was PBMCs, taken at surgery. All receptors derive from a male donor with early-stage non-small cell lung cancer.

A note on this clonotype: A library made for alpha chains picked up this beta chain off target, so its size means little. The chain employs TRBV6-2 or TRBV6-3 and TRBJ1-5, with D perhaps matching TRBD1 (6 bases). V was cut by 7 bases and J by 0 bases, with 10 bases left in between. CDR1 and CDR2 from the germline V gene are MNHEY and SVGEGT. This CDR3 region has 14 residues. CDR3 amino acids: CASTGALSNQPQHF. CDR3 nucleotides: TGTGCCAGCACGGGGGCGCTTAGCAATCAGCCCCAGCATTTT.

This clonotype was detected ten times or more. This beta chain is a stray read from a library made for alpha chains; its abundance is not meaningful. V gene TRBV5-1 combines with J gene TRBJ1-4; 8 bases line up with TRBD1. With 4 bases clipped from V and 5 bases from J, the junction kept 10 bases outside the gene matches. CDR1 and CDR2 (germline): SGHRS, YFSETQ. There are 16 residues in the CDR3. The CDR3 DNA reads TGCGCCAGCAGCCCAGACAGGGGCCTAGTAAATGAAAAACTGTTTTTT. The encoded protein is CASSPDRGLVNEKLFF.

The sample holds a few counts of this clonotype. This beta chain is a stray read from a library made for alpha chains; its abundance is not meaningful. The rearrangement uses TRBV4-1 and TRBJ2-5, with TRBD2 identical over 11 bases. V was pared by 0 bases and J by 12 bases, with 9 bases of the junction left unmatched. Germline V gene data show CDR1 as MGHRA and CDR2 as YSYEKL. The CDR3 extends over 15 amino acids. This CDR3 is CASSQDLLAGALEYF. CDR3 nucleotides: TGCGCCAGCAGCCAAGATTTACTAGCGGGGGCCCTAGAGTACTTC.

In its sample, this clonotype ranks as hyperexpanded. Little can be read into the size of this beta chain, an off-target read in a library designed for alpha chains. The genes are TRBV25-1 and TRBJ2-5; D is possibly TRBD2 (5 bases). CDR3 length: 13 amino acids. The V gene lost 5 bases and the J gene lost 5 bases, with 12 bases spanning the gap. CDR1 is MGHDK and CDR2 is SYGVNS in the germline V gene. CDR3 in DNA: TGTGCCAGCAGTAGCACCGGGGTGGAGACCCAGTACTTC. Amino acids: CASSSTGVETQYF.

This clonotype was found many times. Because the library targeted alpha chains, this beta chain is an off-target read whose size means little. The rearrangement uses TRBV7-2 and TRBJ1-2; maybe TRBD1 (6 bases). V lost 3 bases to trimming and J lost 9 bases, with 14 bases between them. The CDR3 has 13 amino acids. Per the germline V gene, CDR1 is SGHTA and CDR2 is FQGNSA. CDR3 in amino acids: CASSLDSGGSYTF. The CDR3 DNA is TGTGCCAGCAGCTTGGACAGTGGCGGTAGCTACACCTTC.

By its share, this clonotype is medium-sized. A library made for alpha chains picked up this beta chain off target, so its size means little. The J gene is TRBJ1-2, the V gene TRBV7-9; 7 nucleotides match TRBD1. CDR3 length: 13 residues. Per germline, CDR1 SEHNR and CDR2 FQNEAQ (reference sequence). Trimming at V came to 5 bases and at J to 2 bases, leaving 2 bases not matched to a gene. The CDR3 nucleotides read TGTGCCAGCAGCCCGGGACAGAACTATGGCTACACCTTC. Translated, it gives CASSPGQNYGYTF.

This clonotype was seen repeatedly, ten times or more. Little can be read into the size of this beta chain, an off-target read in a library designed for alpha chains. V gene TRBV20-1 combines with J gene TRBJ1-1; D is possibly TRBD1 (5 bases). V was shortened by 2 bases and J by 1 base, with 14 bases between the two germline ends. CDR3 length: 15 residues. Looked up from germline, CDR1 is DFQATT and CDR2 is SNEGSKA (reference sequence). The CDR3 loop is CSARMGLGPNTEAFF. CDR3 nucleotides: TGCAGTGCTAGAATGGGGCTGGGACCGAACACTGAAGCTTTCTTT.

This clonotype came up many times. The library was designed around alpha chains, so this beta chain is a stray read whose abundance carries little weight. This chain joins TRBV4-2 and TRBJ2-2; 9 nucleotides match TRBD2. Trimming at V came to 1 base and at J to 7 bases, leaving 7 bases not matched to a gene. This CDR3 comprises 16 residues. The germline gives CDR1 LGHNA, CDR2 YNFKEQ. The CDR3 protein is CASSQVERGVGGELFF. The CDR3 DNA follows: TGTGCCAGCAGCCAAGTGGAGCGGGGGGTTGGCGGGGAGCTGTTTTTT.

In regard to this clonotype: In a library made to pick up alpha chains, this beta chain is a stray read with a size that means little. This chain connects TRBV27 to TRBJ2-3; 7 bases fit TRBD1. The CDR3 has 14 residues. Germline trimming cut 6 bases from V and 5 bases from J; bases unmatched to any gene: 8. In germline, CDR1 is MNHEY, CDR2 SMNVEV (reference sequence). The CDR3: CASRTTGQRDTQYF. In DNA form, the CDR3 reads TGTGCCAGCAGGACGACAGGGCAAAGAGATACGCAGTATTTT.

This clonotype was seen repeatedly, ten times or more. This beta chain appears as a stray read in a library generated for alpha chains; its size is not informative. The gene calls are TRBV20-1 and TRBJ1-2; 8 bases map to TRBD1. The CDR3 contains 15 residues. Germline V lookup: CDR1 DFQATT, CDR2 SNEGSKA (reference sequence). V was pared by 5 bases and J by 4 bases, with 12 bases of the junction left unmatched. The CDR3 here is CSARTGIRSFYGYTF. The CDR3 DNA sequence: TGCAGTGCTCGGACAGGGATACGATCTTTCTATGGCTACACCTTC.

In this sample, this clonotype turned up many times. With the library built for alpha chains, this beta chain is off target and its frequency is not meaningful. The chain couples TRBV6-2 or TRBV6-3 to TRBJ1-1; TRBD1 matches 7 bases. The CDR3 consists of 14 residues. Per the germline V gene, CDR1 is MNHEY and CDR2 is SVGEGT. J gave up 0 bases and V 6 bases, and 4 bases lay outside the gene matches. CDR3: CASRSGGLNTEAFF. As DNA, the CDR3 is TGTGCCAGCAGGTCAGGGGGTTTGAACACTGAAGCTTTCTTT.